This T cell receptor beta chain was recorded in a study of CXCR3-negative and CXCR3-positive naive CD8 T cells (dated by TCRdb to between 2018 and 2020). A note on the overall study: In total, approximately 150 million TRB reads were obtained, corresponding to roughly 1.5 +/- 0.3 million reads per library. Data from 11 donors, pooled across two independent experiments, went into the diversity and physicochemical repertoire analyses. For the TRBV-TRBJ cluster analysis, the naive subsets came from a handful of donors, while the memory cells came from 3 donors. The paper as a whole reports these results and caveats: Because CXCR3 expression was partially decreased after cryopreservation, freshly isolated PBMCs were used for most assays. Because surface CD5, which is linked to self-reactivity in mice, was comparable between the naive subsets, TCR interaction strength was also inferred from TRB CDR3 physicochemical properties. TRB CDR3s from CXCR3-positive naive cells showed higher hydrophobicity (lower Kidera factor 4), lower energy, and higher strength and volume indices than CXCR3-negative naive cells. Repertoire diversity was comparably high in both naive subsets but much lower in memory CD8+ T cells. TRBV-TRBJ usage was similar between naive CXCR3-negative and CXCR3-positive cells from the same donor, while memory cells showed distinct patterns.

Sequencing took place on a NextSeq 550. The Human TCR Profiling Kit (MiLaboratory) was used to make UMI-labeled 5' RACE TRB cDNA libraries. The full amount of extracted RNA was used for cDNA synthesis, and the full amount of resulting cDNA was used for PCR amplification. Libraries were prepared in parallel with an identical number of PCR cycles. Under the source paper's analysis protocol: With a minimum of two reads required per UMI, MIGEC and MiXCR pulled out about 52,000 +/- 9,100 unique UMI-labeled TRB cDNA molecules from each library. On average, roughly 40,000 +/- 10,000 functional in-frame TRB CDR3 nucleotide clonotypes lacking stop codons were found per library. After downsampling to 5000 UMI-labeled TRB molecules per sample, diversity metrics such as normalized Shannon-Wiener and Chao1 were calculated in VDJtools. For the central five CDR3 residues, VDJtools calculated physicochemical properties weighted by clonotype size, namely interaction energy, strength, volume and Kidera factor 4. After TCRdb reprocessed the reads, each CDR3 protein sequence was kept as one row, without DNA. These V and J calls are TCRdb output, not the study's own analysis. The table of this sample itemizes roughly 70,000 distinct CDR3 sequences. In total, the top ten clones hold over 1.3% of the sample.

For every CD8+ T cell subset, approximately 330,000 cells were flow-sorted straight into RLT lysis buffer, and each subset was sorted in triplicate. Naive CD8+ T cells were defined stringently as CD45RO-CCR7+CD27+CD95- to exclude memory contaminants. Standard density gradient centrifugation was used to isolate peripheral blood mononuclear cells from buffy coats. A FACSAria III was used to flow-sort naive CD8+ T cells into CXCR3-negative and CXCR3-positive populations. Total RNA was extracted from sorted cells using an RNeasy Mini Kit. In regard to this clonotype: Its recognized antigen is unknown.

The CDR3 numbers 13 residues from cysteine through phenylalanine. Only the protein sequence is given. Reading the germline V gene gives CDR1 SQVTM and CDR2 ANQGSEA. The material sequenced was naive CXCR3- CD8+ T cells from blood. The label giving this sample's cell subset or site can be read as: CD45RO-CCR7+CD27+CD95- naive CD8+ T cells lacking CXCR3 (TNR3-). The receptor comes from a human donor in good health. Some clones in this sample may be carry-over from other donors' samples. The sequence is built from TRBV29-1 and TRBJ1-2; the D call from TCRdb, TRBD1, cannot be confirmed without DNA. The CDR3 protein is CSVEQGAGYGYTF.